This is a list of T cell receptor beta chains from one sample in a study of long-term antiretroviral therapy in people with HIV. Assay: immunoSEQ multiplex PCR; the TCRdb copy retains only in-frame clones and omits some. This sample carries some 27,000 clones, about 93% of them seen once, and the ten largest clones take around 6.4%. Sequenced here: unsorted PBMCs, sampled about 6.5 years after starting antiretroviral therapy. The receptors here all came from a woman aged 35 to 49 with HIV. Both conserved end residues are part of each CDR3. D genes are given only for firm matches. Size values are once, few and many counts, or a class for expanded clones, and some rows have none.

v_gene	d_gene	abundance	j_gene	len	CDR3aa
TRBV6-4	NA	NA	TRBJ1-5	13	CASSLEEGQPQHF
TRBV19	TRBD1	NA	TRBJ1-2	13	CASSIGTDRGYTF
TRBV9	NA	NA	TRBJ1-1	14	CASSAGGGDTEAFF
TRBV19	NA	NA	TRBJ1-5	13	CATQTGGNQPQHF
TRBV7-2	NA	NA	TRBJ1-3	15	CASSPGISSGNTIYF
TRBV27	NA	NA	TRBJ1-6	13	CASSSTGNSPLHF
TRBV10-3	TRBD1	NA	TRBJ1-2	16	CAISESGTRDRDGYTF
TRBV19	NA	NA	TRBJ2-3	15	CASSIAGVSTDTQYF
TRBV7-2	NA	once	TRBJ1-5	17	CASSLAPRRGMDQPQHF
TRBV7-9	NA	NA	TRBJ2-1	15	CASSLSESSYNEQFF
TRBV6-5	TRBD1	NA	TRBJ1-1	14	CASREQGVRTEAFF
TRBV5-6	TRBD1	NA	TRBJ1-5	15	CASSLGQGNNQPQHF
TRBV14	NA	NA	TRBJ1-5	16	CASSQAEGVCNQPQHF
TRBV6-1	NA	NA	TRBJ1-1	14	CASSAAALRGEAFF
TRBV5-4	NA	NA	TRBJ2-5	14	CASSLGGYGETQYF